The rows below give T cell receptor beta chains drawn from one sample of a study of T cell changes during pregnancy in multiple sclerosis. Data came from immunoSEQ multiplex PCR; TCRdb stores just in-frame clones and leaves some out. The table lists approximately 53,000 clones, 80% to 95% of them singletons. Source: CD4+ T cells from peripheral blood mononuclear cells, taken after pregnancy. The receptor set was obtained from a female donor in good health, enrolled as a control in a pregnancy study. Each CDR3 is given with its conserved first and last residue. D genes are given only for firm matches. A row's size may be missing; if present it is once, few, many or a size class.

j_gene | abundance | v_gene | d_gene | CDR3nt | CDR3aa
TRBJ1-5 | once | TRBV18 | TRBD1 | TGTGCCAGCTCACCAACTACAGGGGGTAGACAGCCCCAGCATTTT | CASSPTTGGRQPQHF
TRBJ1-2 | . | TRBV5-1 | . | TGCGCCAGCAGCTTGGGACTGCAGGGATGGTATGGCTACACCTTC | CASSLGLQGWYGYTF
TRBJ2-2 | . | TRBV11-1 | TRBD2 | TGTGCCAGCAGCCAGGGGACTAGCGTCGCGAACACCGGGGAGCTGTTTTTT | CASSQGTSVANTGELFF
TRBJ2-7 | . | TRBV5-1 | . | TGCGCCAGCAGCTCACAAGCCTACGAGCAGTACTTC | CASSSQAYEQYF
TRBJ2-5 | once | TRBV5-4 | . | TGTGCCAGCAGCTTGGGCCCCGTGGAGGACCAGTACTTC | CASSLGPVEDQYF
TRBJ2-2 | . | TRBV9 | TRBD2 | TGTGCCAGCAGCGTAACGTCGGGTAGCGGGAGGTACACCGGGGAGCTGTTTTTT | CASSVTSGSGRYTGELFF
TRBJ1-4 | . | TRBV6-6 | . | TGTGCCAGCAGTTACGGTTCGGGTCGCGGTGAAAAACTGTTTTTT | CASSYGSGRGEKLFF
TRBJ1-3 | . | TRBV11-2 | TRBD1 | TGTGCCAGCAGCTTCGAGACGGGACAGGGAAACACCATATATTTT | CASSFETGQGNTIYF
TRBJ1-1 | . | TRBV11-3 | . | TGTGCCAGCAGCCCGGGGAGGACACGTGAAGCTTTCTTT | CASSPGRTREAFF
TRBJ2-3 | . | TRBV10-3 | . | TGTGCCACCAGTCAAGGGGCTAAGACAGATACGCAGTATTTT | CATSQGAKTDTQYF
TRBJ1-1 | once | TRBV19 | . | TGTGCCAGACGGGCGCTGGCCGCCCAGGGCACTGAAGCTTTCTTT | CARRALAAQGTEAFF
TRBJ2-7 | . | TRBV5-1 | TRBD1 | TGCGCCAGCAGCTTTGGCAGGGGGAAAAACGAGCAGTACTTC | CASSFGRGKNEQYF
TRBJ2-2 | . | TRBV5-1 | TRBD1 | TGCGCCAGCAGCTTGGCCGGACAGGGGGCAATGGGTACCGGGGAGCTGTTTTTT | CASSLAGQGAMGTGELFF
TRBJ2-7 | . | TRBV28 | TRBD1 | TGTGCCAGCAGCCCCGGGACAGCAACCTACGAGCAGTACTTC | CASSPGTATYEQYF
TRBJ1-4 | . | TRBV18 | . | TGTGCCAGCTCACCATCGACAGTCCCCCCCGAAAAACTGTTTTTT | CASSPSTVPPEKLFF
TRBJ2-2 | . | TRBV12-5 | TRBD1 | TGTGCTAGTGGTACTACAGGGGGAGCCACCGGGGAGCTGTTTTTT | CASGTTGGATGELFF
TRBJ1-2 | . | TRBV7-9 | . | TGTGCCAGCAGCACCGCGGGGGCAGGCGGCTACACCTTC | CASSTAGAGGYTF
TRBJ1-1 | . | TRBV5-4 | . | TGTGCCAGCAGCTTTTCTCGCACTGAAGCTTTCTTT | CASSFSRTEAFF
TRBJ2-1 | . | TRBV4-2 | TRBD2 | TGTGCCAGCAGCCAACCAGCGGGGGGGAGGGAGCAGTTCTTC | CASSQPAGGREQFF
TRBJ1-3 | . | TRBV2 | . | TGTGCCAGCTTTCGGAGAGGCAACTCTGGAAACACCATATATTTT | CASFRRGNSGNTIYF
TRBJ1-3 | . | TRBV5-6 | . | TGTGCCAGCAACTCGCGAGGTTGGAACACCATATATTTT | CASNSRGWNTIYF
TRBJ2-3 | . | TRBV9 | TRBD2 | TGTGCCAGCAGCCAAAGCGGGGGGGCCACAGATACGCAGTATTTT | CASSQSGGATDTQYF
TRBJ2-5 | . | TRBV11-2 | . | TGTGCCAGCTCTTTACGGGAGACCCAGTACTTC | CASSLRETQYF
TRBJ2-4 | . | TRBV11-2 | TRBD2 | TGTGCCAGCAGCTTAGCTCGGGGGGACTCGGAGTACTTC | CASSLARGDSEYF
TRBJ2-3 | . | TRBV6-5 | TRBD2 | TGTGCCAGCAGTTACTCTGAGGGACTAGCAGGCGGTACGCAGTATTTT | CASSYSEGLAGGTQYF
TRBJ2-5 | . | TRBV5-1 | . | TGCGCCAGCAGCGGAGGGTTCTCCATCCAAGAGACCCAGTACTTC | CASSGGFSIQETQYF
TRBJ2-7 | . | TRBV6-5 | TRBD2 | TGTGCCAGCAGTTACGCGGCGGGGGGTCACTACGAGCAGTACTTC | CASSYAAGGHYEQYF
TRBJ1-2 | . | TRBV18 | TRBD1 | TGTGCCAGCTCACCACAGAACAGGGGGCTCAGCGGCTATGGCTACACCTTC | CASSPQNRGLSGYGYTF
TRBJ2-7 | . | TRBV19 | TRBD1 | TGTGCCAGTAGTAATGGACAGGGGGGAGATCCCTACGAGCAGTACTTC | CASSNGQGGDPYEQYF
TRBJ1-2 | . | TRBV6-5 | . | TGTGCCAGCTGTCCGGCGGAGCGTCCTTGGGGCTACACCTTC | CASCPAERPWGYTF
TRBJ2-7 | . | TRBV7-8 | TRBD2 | TGTGCCAGCAGCTTTTGGGAGGGGTCTTACGAGCAGTACTTC | CASSFWEGSYEQYF
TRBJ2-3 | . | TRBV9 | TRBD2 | TGTGCCAGCAGCGTATCGCTTCGGGTAGCGGGGGACACAGATACGCAGTATTTT | CASSVSLRVAGDTDTQYF
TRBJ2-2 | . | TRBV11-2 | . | TGTGCCAGCTCCAAGGGGATTCTGACAACCGGGGAGCTGTTTTTT | CASSKGILTTGELFF
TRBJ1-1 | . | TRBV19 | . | TGTGCCAGTAGTGCAGGGCCTGAAGCTTTCTTT | CASSAGPEAFF
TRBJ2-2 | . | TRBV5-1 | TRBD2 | TGCGCCAGCAGCTCCCCAAAATCGACTAGCGGGGGCCTTAAACCGAACACCGGGGAGCTGTTTTTT | CASSSPKSTSGGLKPNTGELFF
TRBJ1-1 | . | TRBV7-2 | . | TGTGCCAGCAGCCGTACTACGAACACTGAAGCTTTCTTT | CASSRTTNTEAFF
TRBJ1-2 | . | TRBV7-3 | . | TGTGCCAGCAGCCAAGGAGAGTATGGCTACACCTTC | CASSQGEYGYTF
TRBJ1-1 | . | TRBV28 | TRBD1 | TGTGCCATCGATGCCGGGACAGGGGTTACTGAAGCTTTCTTT | CAIDAGTGVTEAFF